A single sample is the source of the 15 T cell receptor beta chains below, sequenced in a study of blood T cell repertoires in COVID-19. Sequencing used immunoSEQ multiplex PCR; TCRdb keeps in-frame clones, though not all of them. The repertoire consists of approximately 400,000 clones, with about 87% occurring once and the leading ten covering 1.3%. Sequenced sample: PBMCs or T cells enriched from blood (not recorded which). The receptors come from a man aged 25-45 years who had recovered from COVID-19.

J is TRBJ1-2 and V is TRBV2; no firm D call. With 7 bases removed from V and 2 bases from J, the gap between germline ends came to 8 bases. The length of the CDR3 is 12 residues. Germline CDR1 SNHLY, CDR2 FYNNEI. For the CDR3, the DNA is TGTGCCAGCATGCGGGAGAACTATGGCTACACCTTC. This translates into CASMRENYGYTF.

The chain carries TRBV27 and TRBJ1-1; D possibly corresponds to TRBD1 (5 bases). The CDR3 runs to 13 residues. Germline assignment: CDR1 MNHEY and CDR2 SMNVEV (reference sequence). V shed 6 bases and J shed 3 bases, with 11 bases lying between them. The CDR3 nucleotides read TGTGCCAGCAGGCCCGGGGGGGACACTGAAGCTTTCTTT. Protein: CASRPGGDTEAFF.

The chain recombines TRBV7-9 with TRBJ1-4, with 9 nucleotides matching TRBD1. The CDR3 sequence is 15 residues long. From germline, CDR1 is SEHNR and CDR2 FQNEAQ (reference sequence). The ends lost 5 bases at V and 8 bases at J; junction bases unmatched: 9. CDR3 sequence: CASSPRVGTGEKLFF. CDR3 nucleotides: TGTGCCAGCAGCCCCAGAGTCGGGACAGGGGAAAAACTGTTTTTT.

The CDR3 loop is CASSVDAGGRSPLHF. Written as DNA, the CDR3 is TGTGCCAGCAGCGTAGATGCAGGGGGCCGGTCACCCCTCCACTTT. The J gene is TRBJ1-6, the V gene TRBV9, with 8 nucleotides matching TRBD1. After removal of 0 bases from V and 10 bases from J, the junction contained 6 bases not matched to a gene. Germline V lookup: CDR1 SGDLS, CDR2 YYNGEE. The CDR3 is 15 residues long. Using reference TRBV9 and TRBJ1-6 for the parts outside the CDR3, the full variable domain is DSGVTQTPKHLITATGQRVTLRCSPRSGDLSVYWYQQSLDQGLQFLIQYYNGEERAKGNILERFSAQQFPDLHSELNLSSLELGDSALYFCASSVDAGGRSPLHFGNGTRLTVT.

CDR3 sequence (DNA): TGTGCCAGCAGTGAATCCTTACAGGGGCGGGCCGGGGAGCTGTTTTTT. The encoded protein is CASSESLQGRAGELFF. The chain joins TRBV25-1 to TRBJ2-2, with 7 bases aligning to TRBD1. The germline V gene has CDR1 MGHDK and CDR2 SYGVNS. With 1 base clipped from V and 6 bases from J, the junction kept 8 bases outside the gene matches. The CDR3 extends over 16 amino acids.

The genes are TRBV24-1 and TRBJ1-1; a possible D gene is TRBD1 (6 bases). Looked up from germline, CDR1 is KGHDR and CDR2 is SFDVKD. Trimming stripped 4 bases from V and 0 bases from J, with 20 bases between. The CDR3 covers 18 residues. CDR3 DNA: TGTGCCACCAGTGACCACCAAACCAAACAGGGTTTGAACACTGAAGCTTTCTTT. Its translation: CATSDHQTKQGLNTEAFF.

In this sample, this clone turned up once. The rearrangement joins TRBV27 to TRBJ2-7; 7 bases are a match to TRBD1. V dropped 5 bases and J dropped 4; count of bases not matched to a gene: 5. This CDR3 has 13 residues. The germline CDR1 and CDR2 sequences are MNHEY and SMNVEV (reference sequence). Here the CDR3 reads CASSAGGRYEQYF. As DNA, the CDR3 is TGTGCCAGCAGTGCAGGGGGTCGATACGAGCAGTACTTC.

The chain has TRBV6-5 and TRBJ1-1; tentative D call: TRBD1 (6 bases). The CDR3 has 12 residues. V lost 8 bases, J lost 6 bases, and 13 bases lay in between. From germline, CDR1 is MNHEY and CDR2 SVGAGI. The CDR3 DNA sequence: TGTGCCAGCGTTGGGGGCAGCTCTGAAGCTTTCTTT. Translation gives CASVGGSSEAFF.

The chain uses TRBV5-1 and TRBJ1-1, with D uncertain. V lost 0 bases, J lost 0 bases, and 6 bases lay in between. The CDR3 length is 14 residues. Germline CDR1 reads SGHRS; CDR2 reads YFSETQ. The DNA of the CDR3 is TGCGCCAGCAGCTTGGAAACAGTGAACACTGAAGCTTTCTTT. Its protein product is CASSLETVNTEAFF.

The chain combines TRBV5-5 with TRBJ2-2, with D unresolved. The V gene lost 1 base and the J gene lost 4 bases, with 5 bases spanning the gap. Germline-derived CDR1 and CDR2 are SGHKS and YYEKEE (reference sequence). The CDR3 spans 13 residues. DNA for the CDR3: TGTGCCAGCAGCTTGCCGTCCACCGGGGAGCTGTTTTTT. It encodes CASSLPSTGELFF. Based on the CDR3 plus reference TRBV5-5 and TRBJ2-2, the full variable domain is DAGVTQSPTHLIKTRGQQVTLRCSPISGHKSVSWYQQVLGQGPQFIFQYYEKEERGRGNFPDRFSARQFPNYSSELNVNALLLGDSALYLCASSLPSTGELFFGEGSRLTVL.

This chain uses TRBV30 with TRBJ2-7; D ambiguous. This CDR3 is built from 10 residues. CDR1 GTSNPN and CDR2 SVGIG come from the germline V gene (reference sequence). V lost 6 bases and J 5 bases, leaving 8 bases between the germline ends. The CDR3 DNA reads TGTGCCTGCTACCTGAACGAGCAGTACTTC. The encoded protein is CACYLNEQYF.

The sample holds one count of this clone. This sequence joins TRBV10-3 and TRBJ1-1, with unresolved D. The CDR3 loop spans 14 amino acids. Trimming took 8 bases from V and 1 from J, leaving 14 bases between them. CDR1 and CDR2 (germline): ENHRY, SYGVKD. This CDR3 reads CAIGVSTPNTEAFF. DNA for the CDR3: TGTGCCATCGGAGTTTCCACCCCGAACACTGAAGCTTTCTTT.

In DNA form, the CDR3 reads TGTGCCAGCAGCTTAGGGGCCCAGACAGGCCTTAACACCGGGGAGCTGTTTTTT. Its protein product is CASSLGAQTGLNTGELFF. The chain uses TRBV7-6 and TRBJ2-2; a weak D match, TRBD1 (6 bases). This CDR3 has 18 amino acids. Germline CDR1 and CDR2: SGHVS and FNYEAQ. V was shortened by 1 base and J by 2 bases, with 17 bases between the two germline ends.

The chain combines TRBV18 with TRBJ2-6; no clear D. V gave up 4 bases and J gave up 2 bases, with 12 bases separating them. This CDR3 spans 16 amino acids. Germline CDR1 KGHSH, CDR2 LQKENI. In DNA, the CDR3 is TGTGCCAGCTCACGTTCGCAGGTGGCTGGGGCCAACGTCCTGACTTTC. Its translation is CASSRSQVAGANVLTF.

The chain recombines TRBV29-1 with TRBJ1-2, with D possibly matching TRBD1 (5 bases). V was cut by 6 bases and J by 4 bases, with 12 bases left in between. The CDR3 is made up of 12 amino acids. Germline values: CDR1 SQVTM, CDR2 ANQGSEA. CDR3 loop: CSVKRGSYGYTF. The CDR3 coding sequence is TGCAGCGTCAAACGGGGGAGCTATGGCTACACCTTC.